This note documents a single T cell receptor (delta chain) sequence. The identical CDR3 is also encoded by other nucleotide sequences in the sample. The germline V gene has CDR1 GEAIGNYY and CDR2 EKD. The CDR3 has 16 amino acids. Trimming stripped 3 bases from V and 1 base from J, with 17 bases between. TCRdb reanalyzed the RT-PCR reads using CATT. The table lists just over 15,000 delta-chain clones, approximately 8.5% of them singletons. The record originates from a study of gamma-delta T cells after stem cell transplantation. Sequenced: gamma-delta T cells. This sequence joins TRDV2 and TRDJ1; D gene unclear. The TCR was taken from a human donor. It is not recorded whose cells these are; they may come from a transplant donor. The CDR3 protein is CACDARSSRGTDKLIF. The CDR3 DNA follows: TGTGCCTGTGACGCCCGTTCGAGTCGTGGCACCGATAAACTCATCTTT.